Below, 8 T cell receptor beta chains from the same sample are listed, as sequenced in a study of graft-versus-host responses after intestinal transplantation. Their target antigens are unknown. TCRdb keeps only in-frame clones here, not all; method: immunoSEQ multiplex PCR. Found here are 75,000 to 100,000 clones, roughly four fifths of them singletons; the top ten hold approximately 17%. The sequencing here drew on unstimulated CD8+ T cells sorted from spleen or lymph node cells, taken before intestinal transplant. Receptors originate from a human donor who received an intestinal transplant.

The rearrangement joins TRBV21-1 to TRBJ1-6; the tabulated D call, TRBD1, remains unverified against the DNA. TRBV21-1 is flagged as a pseudogene. The CDR3 covers 17 residues. DNA of the CDR3: TGTGCCAGCAGCAAAGGGAAAGGGCAGGGTGATAATTCACCCCTCCACTTT. Encoded protein: CASSKGKGQGDNSPLHF.

V usage is TRBV5-6 and J usage is TRBJ2-6; the D is unclear. The CDR3 covers 16 residues. Germline CDR1 reads SGHDT; CDR2 reads YYEEEE. Trimming removed 2 bases from V and 4 bases from J, with 13 bases in between. The CDR3 nucleotides are TGTGCCAGCAGCTTAATAGGTTCTGGCGGGGCCAACGTCCTGACTTTC. Its translation is CASSLIGSGGANVLTF. The full variable domain, in which reference TRBV5-6 and TRBJ2-6 provide the parts outside the CDR3, is DAGVTQSPTHLIKTRGQQVTLRCSPKSGHDTVSWYQQALGQGPQFIFQYYEEEERQRGNFPDRFSGHQFPNYSSELNVNALLLGDSALYLCASSLIGSGGANVLTFGAGSRLTVL.

This chain uses TRBV10-1 with TRBJ2-1, with 9 bases aligning to TRBD2. V shed 2 bases and J 14 bases; nucleotides not matched to a gene: 10. Germline loops: CDR1 WNHNN, CDR2 SYGVQD (reference sequence). CDR3 length equals 14 residues. The CDR3 here is CASSETLSGGVEFF. CDR3 bases: TGCGCCAGCAGTGAGACCCTTAGCGGGGGTGTGGAGTTCTTC.

The V and J genes are TRBV11-1 and TRBJ2-1; D assignment may be TRBD1 or TRBD2 (6 bases each). Germline values: CDR1 SGHAT, CDR2 FQDESV (reference sequence). Deletions cut 5 bases from V and 1 base from J, with 9 bases between. The CDR3 is 14 residues long. CDR3: CASSRGVSYNEQFF. DNA of the CDR3: TGTGCCAGCAGCAGGGGGGTATCCTACAATGAGCAGTTCTTC.

This clone was observed a single time. The chain recombines TRBV13 with TRBJ1-3; tentatively, D is TRBD1 (5 bases). Germline loops: CDR1 PRHDT, CDR2 FYEKMQ (reference sequence). The V and J ends lost 4 bases and 1 base respectively, with 11 bases between them. This CDR3 region has 15 residues. The CDR3 here is CASSSGTSSGNTIYF. The CDR3 DNA follows: TGTGCCAGCAGCTCCGGGACCTCATCTGGAAACACCATATATTTT.

The chain couples TRBV5-4 to TRBJ2-7; 10 bases match TRBD1. Germline CDR1 SGHNT, CDR2 YYREEE (reference sequence). J lost 1 base, V lost 4 bases, and 5 bases had no gene match. The CDR3 length is 15 residues. CDR3 nucleotide sequence: TGTGCCAGCAGCATTCCGGGACAGGGGTCCTACGAGCAGTACTTC. Amino acid sequence: CASSIPGQGSYEQYF.

The chain is built from TRBV19 and TRBJ2-7, with 8 bases that match TRBD2. This CDR3 region has 14 residues. Trimming took 6 bases from V and 3 from J; bases not matched to a gene: 7. Germline V gene data show CDR1 as LNHDA and CDR2 as SQIVND (reference sequence). CDR3 in amino acids: CASSQAGDHYEQYF. DNA of the CDR3: TGTGCCAGTAGCCAAGCGGGGGACCACTACGAGCAGTACTTC.

The rearrangement links TRBV5-1 to TRBJ2-1; D might be TRBD2 (6 bases). The V gene's germline CDR1 is SGHRS and CDR2 YFSETQ. Trimming removed 2 bases at V and 1 base at J, with 10 bases between. The CDR3 runs 15 residues. The CDR3 region has the DNA TGCGCCAGCAGCTTCGGGACTGATTCCTACAATGAGCAGTTCTTC. Translation: CASSFGTDSYNEQFF.